Detailed here is one TCR beta chain. The antigen is not known. The CDR3 does not close with the conserved phenylalanine or tryptophan, likely indicating a read error. The DNA is omitted, as the CDR3 cannot be located on it reliably, and the CDR3 follows TCRdb's listing. Expressed TCRB transcripts got sequenced, as all isolated RNA was reverse transcribed. Produced via immunoSEQ multiplex PCR; TCRdb's table is partial and in-frame only. The data hold hundreds of thousands of clones, with more than 13% observed a single time. The source of the sample is a study of beta chain features in type 1 diabetes. Whole-study results and caveats: Type 1 diabetes patients had moderately but significantly shorter TCRB CDR3s in all four CD4+ subsets. In cDNA sequencing, cells with high TCR expression could be over-represented. PCR might preferentially amplify shorter templates, equally in patients and controls.

Germline values: CDR1 SGHDT, CDR2 YYEEEE. The CDR3 spans 12 amino acids, including both terminal residues. This TCR was recovered from a young man with type 1 diabetes. The sequenced sample consisted of naive CD4+ T cells from blood. The chain links TRBV5-6 to TRBJ1-1. CDR3 sequence reads: CASSLAGTKGTI.